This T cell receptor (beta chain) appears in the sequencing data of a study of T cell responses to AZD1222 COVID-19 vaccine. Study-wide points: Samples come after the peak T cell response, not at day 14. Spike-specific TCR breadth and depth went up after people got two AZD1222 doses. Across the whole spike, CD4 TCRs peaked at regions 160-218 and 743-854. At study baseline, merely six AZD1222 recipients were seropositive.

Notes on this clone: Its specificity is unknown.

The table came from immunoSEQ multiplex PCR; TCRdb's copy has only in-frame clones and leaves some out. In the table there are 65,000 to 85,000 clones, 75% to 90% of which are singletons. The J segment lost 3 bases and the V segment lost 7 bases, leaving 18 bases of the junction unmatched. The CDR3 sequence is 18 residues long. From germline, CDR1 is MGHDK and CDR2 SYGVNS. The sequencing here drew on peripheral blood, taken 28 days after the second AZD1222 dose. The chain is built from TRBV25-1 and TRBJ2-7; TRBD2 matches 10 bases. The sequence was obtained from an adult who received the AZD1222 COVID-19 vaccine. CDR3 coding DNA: TGTGCCAGCACCGTCTGGGCTAGCGGGGGTCTTGAGAGCTACGAGCAGTACTTC. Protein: CASTVWASGGLESYEQYF.